Below, 4 T cell receptor beta chains from the same sample are listed, as sequenced in a study of neoadjuvant anti-PD-1 for oral cavity cancer. Some clones are missing from TCRdb's copy, which holds only in-frame ones; the method was immunoSEQ multiplex PCR. Of about 6,900 clones listed, 74% are singletons. The material was PBMCs, obtained before nivolumab (anti-PD-1) treatment. The origin of the receptors is a person aged 40-85 years with oral cavity squamous cell carcinoma.

This rearrangement joins TRBV4-3 to TRBJ2-3, with 8 positions matching TRBD1. Germline CDR1 reads LGHNA; CDR2 reads YSLEER. V shed 0 bases and J 3 bases; nucleotides not matched to a gene: 8. This CDR3 comprises 17 residues. In DNA form, the CDR3 reads TGCGCCAGCAGCCAAGACCCCGCAGGGGGCGCGACAGATACGCAGTATTTT. Translation gives CASSQDPAGGATDTQYF.

A few counts support this clone. The chain has TRBV4-3 and TRBJ1-2; D may be TRBD1 (5 bases). The CDR3 covers 16 residues. Per the germline V gene, CDR1 is LGHNA and CDR2 is YSLEER. Trimming stripped 0 bases from V and 3 bases from J, with 14 bases between. The CDR3 region has the DNA TGCGCCAGCAGCCAAGATTCGGGGCGACAGCACTATGGCTACACCTTC. Residues: CASSQDSGRQHYGYTF.

The table lists this clone with a few counts. The gene calls are TRBV7-9 and TRBJ1-5; TRBD1 matches 8 bases. Germline CDR1 is SEHNR and CDR2 is FQNEAQ (reference sequence). V shed 8 bases and J 5 bases; nucleotides not matched to a gene: 2. The CDR3 is 12 residues long. The CDR3 loop reads CASGQGHQPQHF. The CDR3 nucleotides read TGTGCCAGCGGACAGGGCCATCAGCCCCAGCATTTT.

This chain uses TRBV19 with TRBJ2-5, with D possibly being TRBD2 (5 bases). The CDR3 loop spans 11 amino acids. The V and J ends lost 8 bases and 6 bases respectively, with 10 bases between them. CDR1 and CDR2 (germline): LNHDA, SQIVND (reference sequence). CDR3 protein: CASGLAQTQYF. CDR3 in DNA: TGTGCCAGTGGGCTAGCACAGACCCAGTACTTC.